The source of this T cell receptor beta chain is a study of early T cells in non-severe SARS-CoV-2 infection. The CDR3 has 16 amino acids. Germline V CDR1 and CDR2: KGHSH, LQKENI. After removal of 3 bases from V and 4 bases from J, the junction contained 3 bases not matched to a gene. TCRdb itself ran the 5' RACE reads through MiXCR, one entry per CDR3 protein. Of about 44,000 distinct CDR3 sequences detected, approximately 22% appear once; the ten largest clones hold approximately 4.5%. The chain joins TRBV18 to TRBJ2-3; 14 nucleotides line up with TRBD2. The sequencing used whole blood, collected at baseline. The clonotype comes from an adult who was a healthcare worker with PCR-confirmed SARS-CoV-2 infection or an uninfected control (not recorded which). The DNA of the CDR3 is TGTGCCAGCTCACCGCTGACTAGCGGGAGGGCAGATACGCAGTATTTT. Protein: CASSPLTSGRADTQYF.